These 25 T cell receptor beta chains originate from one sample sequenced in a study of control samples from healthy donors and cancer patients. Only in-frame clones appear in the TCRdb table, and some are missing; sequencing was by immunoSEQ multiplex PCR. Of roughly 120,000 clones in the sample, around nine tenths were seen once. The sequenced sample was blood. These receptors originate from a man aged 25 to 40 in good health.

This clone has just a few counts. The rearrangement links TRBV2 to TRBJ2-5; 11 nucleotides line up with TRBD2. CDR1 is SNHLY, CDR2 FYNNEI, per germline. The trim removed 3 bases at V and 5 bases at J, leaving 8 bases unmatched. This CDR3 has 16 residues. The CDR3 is CASSELAGGPVETQYF. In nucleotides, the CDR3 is TGTGCCAGCAGTGAGTTAGCGGGGGGGCCCGTGGAGACCCAGTACTTC. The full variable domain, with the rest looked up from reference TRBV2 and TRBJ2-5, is EPEVTQTPSHQVTQMGQEVILRCVPISNHLYFYWYRQILGQKVEFLVSFYNNEISEKSEIFDDQFSVERPDGSNFTLKIRSTKLEDSAMYFCASSELAGGPVETQYFGPGTRLLVL.

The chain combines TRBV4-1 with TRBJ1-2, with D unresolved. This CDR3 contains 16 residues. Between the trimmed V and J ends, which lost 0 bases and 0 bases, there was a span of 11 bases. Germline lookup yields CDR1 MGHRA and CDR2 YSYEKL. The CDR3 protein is CASSQEVSATNYGYTF. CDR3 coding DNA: TGCGCCAGCAGCCAAGAAGTCTCAGCAACTAACTATGGCTACACCTTC.

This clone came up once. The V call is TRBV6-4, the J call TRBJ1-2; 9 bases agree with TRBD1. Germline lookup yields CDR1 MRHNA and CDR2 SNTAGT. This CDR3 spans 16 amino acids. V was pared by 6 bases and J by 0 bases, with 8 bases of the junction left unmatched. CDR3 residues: CASRISGTGTNYGYTF. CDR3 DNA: TGTGCCAGCAGAATCTCCGGGACAGGGACTAACTATGGCTACACCTTC.

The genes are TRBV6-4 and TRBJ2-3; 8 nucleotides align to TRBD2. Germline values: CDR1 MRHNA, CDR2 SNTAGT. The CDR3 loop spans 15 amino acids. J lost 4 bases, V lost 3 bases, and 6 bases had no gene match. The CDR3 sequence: CASSEVAGQADTQYF. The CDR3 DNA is TGTGCCAGCAGTGAAGTAGCGGGGCAGGCAGATACGCAGTATTTT.

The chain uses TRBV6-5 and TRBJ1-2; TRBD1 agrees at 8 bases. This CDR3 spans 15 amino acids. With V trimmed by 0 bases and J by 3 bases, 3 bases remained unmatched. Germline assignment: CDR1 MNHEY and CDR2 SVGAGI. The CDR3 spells CASSYSDRDHYGYTF. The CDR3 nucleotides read TGTGCCAGCAGTTACTCGGACAGGGACCACTATGGCTACACCTTC.

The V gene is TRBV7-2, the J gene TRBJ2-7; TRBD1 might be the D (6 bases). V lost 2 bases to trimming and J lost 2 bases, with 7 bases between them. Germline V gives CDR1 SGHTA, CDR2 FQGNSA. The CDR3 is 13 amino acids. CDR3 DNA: TGTGCCAGCAGCTTAACAGGGACCTACGAGCAGTACTTC. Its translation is CASSLTGTYEQYF.

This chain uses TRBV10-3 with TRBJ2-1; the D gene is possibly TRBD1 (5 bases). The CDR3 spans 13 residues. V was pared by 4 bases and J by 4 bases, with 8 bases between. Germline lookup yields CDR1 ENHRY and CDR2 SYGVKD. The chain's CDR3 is CAISGGDYNEQFF. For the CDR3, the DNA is TGTGCCATCAGTGGGGGCGATTACAATGAGCAGTTCTTC.

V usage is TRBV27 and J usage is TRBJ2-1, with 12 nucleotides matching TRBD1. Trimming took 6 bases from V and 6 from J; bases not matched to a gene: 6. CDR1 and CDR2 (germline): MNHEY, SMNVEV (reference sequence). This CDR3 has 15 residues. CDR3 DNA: TGTGCCAGCAGACCGGGACAGGGGGCCGGCAATGAGCAGTTCTTC. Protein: CASRPGQGAGNEQFF.

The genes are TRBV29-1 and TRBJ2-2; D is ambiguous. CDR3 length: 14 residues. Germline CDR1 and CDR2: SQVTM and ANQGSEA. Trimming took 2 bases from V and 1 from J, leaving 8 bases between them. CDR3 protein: CSVEPDGNTGELFF. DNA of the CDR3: TGCAGCGTTGAACCGGACGGGAACACCGGGGAGCTGTTTTTT.

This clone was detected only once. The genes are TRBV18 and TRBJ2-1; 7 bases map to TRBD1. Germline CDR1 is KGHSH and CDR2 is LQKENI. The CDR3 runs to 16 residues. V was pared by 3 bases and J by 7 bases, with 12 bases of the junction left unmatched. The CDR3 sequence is CASSPTPRQGKNEQFF. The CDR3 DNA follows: TGTGCCAGCTCACCCACCCCGAGACAGGGAAAGAATGAGCAGTTCTTC.

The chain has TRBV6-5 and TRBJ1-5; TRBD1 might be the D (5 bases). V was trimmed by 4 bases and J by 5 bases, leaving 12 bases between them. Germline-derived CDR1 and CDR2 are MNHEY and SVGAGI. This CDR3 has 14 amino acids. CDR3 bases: TGTGCCAGCAGTTTACCGGGGGGGGATCAGCCCCAGCATTTT. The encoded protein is CASSLPGGDQPQHF.

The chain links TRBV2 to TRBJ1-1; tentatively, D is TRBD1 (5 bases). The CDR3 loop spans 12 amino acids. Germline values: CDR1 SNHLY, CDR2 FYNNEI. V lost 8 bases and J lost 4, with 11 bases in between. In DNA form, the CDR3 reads TGTGCCAGCCGTTGGGGGATCACTGAAGCTTTCTTT. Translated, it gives CASRWGITEAFF.

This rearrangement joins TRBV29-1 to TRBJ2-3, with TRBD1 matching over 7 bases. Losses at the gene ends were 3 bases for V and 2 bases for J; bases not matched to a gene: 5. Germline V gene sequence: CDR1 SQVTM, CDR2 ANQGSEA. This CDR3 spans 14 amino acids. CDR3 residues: CSVDLGQATDTQYF. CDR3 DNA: TGCAGCGTTGACCTTGGACAGGCCACAGATACGCAGTATTTT.

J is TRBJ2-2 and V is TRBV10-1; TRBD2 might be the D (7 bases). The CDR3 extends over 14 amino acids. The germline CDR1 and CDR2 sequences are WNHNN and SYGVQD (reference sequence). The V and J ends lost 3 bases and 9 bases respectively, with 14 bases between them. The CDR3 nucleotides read TGCGCCAGCAGTGAAGGGGGGGGTACCCGGGAGCTGTTTTTT. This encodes CASSEGGGTRELFF.

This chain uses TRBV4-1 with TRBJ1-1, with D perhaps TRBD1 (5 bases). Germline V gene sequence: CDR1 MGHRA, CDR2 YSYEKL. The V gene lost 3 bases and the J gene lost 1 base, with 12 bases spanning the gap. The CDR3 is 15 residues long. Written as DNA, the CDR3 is TGCGCCAGCAGCCAGACGACAGAAAGGAACACTGAAGCTTTCTTT. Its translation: CASSQTTERNTEAFF.

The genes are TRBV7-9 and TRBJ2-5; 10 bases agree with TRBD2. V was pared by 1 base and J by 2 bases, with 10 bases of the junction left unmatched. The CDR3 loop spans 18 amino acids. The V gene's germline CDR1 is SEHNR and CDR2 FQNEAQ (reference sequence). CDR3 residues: CASSLGSGGLAAQETQYF. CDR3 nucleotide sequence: TGTGCCAGCAGCTTAGGCTCCGGTGGACTAGCGGCGCAAGAGACCCAGTACTTC.

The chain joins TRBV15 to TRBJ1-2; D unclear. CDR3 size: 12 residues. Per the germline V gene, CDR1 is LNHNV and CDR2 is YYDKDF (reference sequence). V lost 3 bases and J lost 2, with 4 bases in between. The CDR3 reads CATSRDNYGYTF. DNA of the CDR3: TGTGCCACCAGCAGGGACAACTATGGCTACACCTTC.

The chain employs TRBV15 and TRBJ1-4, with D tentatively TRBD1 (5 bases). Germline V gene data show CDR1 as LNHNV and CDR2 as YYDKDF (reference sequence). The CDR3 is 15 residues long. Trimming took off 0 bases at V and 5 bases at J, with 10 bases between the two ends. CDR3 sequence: CATSRDGDGNEKLFF. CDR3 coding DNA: TGTGCCACCAGCAGAGATGGGGACGGAAATGAAAAACTGTTTTTT.

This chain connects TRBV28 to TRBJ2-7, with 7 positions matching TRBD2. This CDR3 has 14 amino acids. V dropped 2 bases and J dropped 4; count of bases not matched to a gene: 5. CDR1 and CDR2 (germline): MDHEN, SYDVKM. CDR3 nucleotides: TGTGCCAGCAGTTTACTAGCGGCCAAATACGAGCAGTACGTC. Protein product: CASSLLAAKYEQYV.

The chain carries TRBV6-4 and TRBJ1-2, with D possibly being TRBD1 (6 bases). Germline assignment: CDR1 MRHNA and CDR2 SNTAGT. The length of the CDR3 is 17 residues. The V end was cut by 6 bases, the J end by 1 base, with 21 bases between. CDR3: CASSAGPRDKFNYGYTF. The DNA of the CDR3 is TGTGCCAGCAGCGCAGGACCCCGGGACAAATTTAACTATGGCTACACCTTC.

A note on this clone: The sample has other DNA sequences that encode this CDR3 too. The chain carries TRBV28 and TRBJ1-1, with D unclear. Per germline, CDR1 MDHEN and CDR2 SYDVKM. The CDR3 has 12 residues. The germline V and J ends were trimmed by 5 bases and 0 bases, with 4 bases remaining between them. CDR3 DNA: TGTGCCAGCAGTAGTATGAACACTGAAGCTTTCTTT. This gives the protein CASSSMNTEAFF.

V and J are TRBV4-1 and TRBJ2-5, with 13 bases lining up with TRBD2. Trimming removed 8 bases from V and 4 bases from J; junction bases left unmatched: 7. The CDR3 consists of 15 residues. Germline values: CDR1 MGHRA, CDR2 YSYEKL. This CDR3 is CASGTSGMGGETQYF. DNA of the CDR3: TGCGCCAGCGGGACTAGCGGGATGGGTGGAGAGACCCAGTACTTC.

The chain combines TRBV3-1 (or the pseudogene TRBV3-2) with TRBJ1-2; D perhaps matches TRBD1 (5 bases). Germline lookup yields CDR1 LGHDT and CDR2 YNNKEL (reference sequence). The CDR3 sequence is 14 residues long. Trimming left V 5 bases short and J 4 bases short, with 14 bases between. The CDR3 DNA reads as TGTGCCAGCAGCTTTTCGACAGACAGCTATGGCTACACCTTC. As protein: CASSFSTDSYGYTF.

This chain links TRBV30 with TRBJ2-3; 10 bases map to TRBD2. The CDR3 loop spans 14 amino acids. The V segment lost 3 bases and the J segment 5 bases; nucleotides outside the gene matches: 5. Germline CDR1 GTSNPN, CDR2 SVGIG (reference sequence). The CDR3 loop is CAWRMVAGGDTQYF. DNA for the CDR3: TGTGCCTGGAGGATGGTAGCGGGGGGAGATACGCAGTATTTT.

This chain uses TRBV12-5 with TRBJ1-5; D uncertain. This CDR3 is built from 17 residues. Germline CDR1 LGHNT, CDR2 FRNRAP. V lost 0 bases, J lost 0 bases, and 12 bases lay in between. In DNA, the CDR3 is TGTGCTAGTGGTTTGGTAGGAACGGGGTATAGCAATCAGCCCCAGCATTTT. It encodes CASGLVGTGYSNQPQHF.